The clone carrying this T cell receptor beta chain was seen many times. The data originate from a study of T-cell reconstitution after alpha-beta-depleted transplantation in children. Construction of the TCRbeta library involved unique molecular identifiers. TCRdb re-called the PCR reads through MiXCR, storing one row per CDR3 protein. The sample holds about 230,000 distinct CDR3 sequences; approximately 12% are singletons and the top ten take roughly 2.6%. There are 17 residues in the CDR3. V was cut by 4 bases and J by 0 bases, with 16 bases left in between. CDR1 and CDR2 (germline): MNHEY, SVGEGT. This TCR derives from a human donor who donated a stem cell graft to a child with acute lymphoblastic leukemia. The J gene is TRBJ1-5, the V gene TRBV6-2 or TRBV6-3; D is perhaps TRBD1 (5 bases). The sequences come from PBMCs from the stem cell graft donor, collected from the stem cell graft. In DNA form, the CDR3 reads TGTGCCAGCAGTTTAGGAACAGGCGGTTATAGCAATCAGCCCCAGCATTTT. It specifies CASSLGTGGYSNQPQHF.